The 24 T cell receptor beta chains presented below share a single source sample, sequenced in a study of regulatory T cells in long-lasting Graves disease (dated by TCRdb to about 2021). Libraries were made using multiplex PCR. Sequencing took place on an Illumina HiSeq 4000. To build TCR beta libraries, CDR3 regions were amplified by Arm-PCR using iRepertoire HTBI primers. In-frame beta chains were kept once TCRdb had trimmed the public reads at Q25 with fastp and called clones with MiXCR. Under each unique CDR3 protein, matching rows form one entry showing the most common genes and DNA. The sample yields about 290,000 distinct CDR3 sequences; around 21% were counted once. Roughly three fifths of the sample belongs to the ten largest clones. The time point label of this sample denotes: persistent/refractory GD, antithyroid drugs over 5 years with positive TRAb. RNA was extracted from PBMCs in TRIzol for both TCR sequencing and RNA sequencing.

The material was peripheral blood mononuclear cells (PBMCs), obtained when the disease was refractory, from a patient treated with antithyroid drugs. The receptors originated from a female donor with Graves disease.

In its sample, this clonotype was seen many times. CDR3 region: CASSRTELQETQYF. The CDR3 coding sequence is TGCGCCAGCAGCAGGACCGAACTCCAAGAGACCCAGTACTTC. The chain joins TRBV4-1 to TRBJ2-5; D is ambiguous. This CDR3 is built from 14 residues. From germline, CDR1 is MGHRA and CDR2 YSYEKL. V lost 5 bases and J lost 1, with 11 bases in between.

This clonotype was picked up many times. The CDR3 is CASSFLQGRTGELFF. CDR3 in DNA: TGTGCCAGCAGTTTCCTACAGGGGAGGACCGGGGAGCTGTTTTTT. The genes are TRBV12-3 or TRBV12-4 and TRBJ2-2, with D perhaps matching TRBD1 (7 bases). This CDR3 spans 15 amino acids. Trimming removed 3 bases from V and 5 bases from J, with 13 bases in between.

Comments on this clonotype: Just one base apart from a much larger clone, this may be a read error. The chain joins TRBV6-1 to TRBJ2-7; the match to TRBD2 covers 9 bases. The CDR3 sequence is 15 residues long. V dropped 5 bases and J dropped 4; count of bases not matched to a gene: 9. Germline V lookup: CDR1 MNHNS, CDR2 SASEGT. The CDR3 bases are TGTGCCAGCAGTACCCGTCGCCTAGCGGGATACGAGCAGTACTTC. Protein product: CASSTRRLAGYEQYF.

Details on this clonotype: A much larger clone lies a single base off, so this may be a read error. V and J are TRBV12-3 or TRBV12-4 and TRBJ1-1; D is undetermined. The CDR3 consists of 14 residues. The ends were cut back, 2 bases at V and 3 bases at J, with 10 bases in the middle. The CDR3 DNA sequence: TGTGCCAGCAGTTTACGGCGGGGTTACACTGAAGCTTTCTTT. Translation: CASSLRRGYTEAFF.

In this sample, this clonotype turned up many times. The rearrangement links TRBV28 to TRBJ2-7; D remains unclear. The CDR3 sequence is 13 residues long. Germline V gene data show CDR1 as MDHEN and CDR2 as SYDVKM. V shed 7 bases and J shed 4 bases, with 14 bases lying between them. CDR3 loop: CASTPLGKYEQYF. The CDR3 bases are TGTGCCAGCACCCCGCTGGGGAAATACGAGCAGTACTTC.

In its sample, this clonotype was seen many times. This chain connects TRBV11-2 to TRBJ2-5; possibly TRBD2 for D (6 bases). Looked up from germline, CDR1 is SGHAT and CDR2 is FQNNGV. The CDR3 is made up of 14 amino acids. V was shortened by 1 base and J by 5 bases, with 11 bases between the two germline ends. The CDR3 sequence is CASSLAGGFETQYF. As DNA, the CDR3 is TGTGCCAGCAGCTTAGCTGGGGGGTTTGAGACCCAGTACTTC.

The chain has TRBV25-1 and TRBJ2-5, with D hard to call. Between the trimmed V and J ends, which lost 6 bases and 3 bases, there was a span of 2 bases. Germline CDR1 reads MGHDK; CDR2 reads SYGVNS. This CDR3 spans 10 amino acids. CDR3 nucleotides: TGTGCCAGCAGAAAAGAGACCCAGTACTTC. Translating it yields CASRKETQYF.

In DNA form, the CDR3 reads TGTGCCAGCAGCCCCAGAGGAGGGCTCCGGGAAGCTTTCTTT. This translates into CASSPRGGLREAFF. The chain links TRBV6-2 or TRBV6-3 to TRBJ1-1, with unresolved D. CDR3 length: 14 residues. Trimming stripped 6 bases from V and 8 bases from J, with 19 bases between. Looked up from germline, CDR1 is MNHEY and CDR2 is SVGEGT.

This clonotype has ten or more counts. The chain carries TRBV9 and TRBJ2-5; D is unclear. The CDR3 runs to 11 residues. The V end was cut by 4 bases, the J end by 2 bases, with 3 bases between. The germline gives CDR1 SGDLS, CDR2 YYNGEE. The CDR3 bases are TGTGCCAGCAGCTTACAAGAGACCCAGTACTTC. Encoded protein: CASSLQETQYF.

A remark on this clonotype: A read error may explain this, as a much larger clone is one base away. The CDR3 reads CASSFNGSPYEQYF. The CDR3 nucleotides are TGTGCCAGCAGTTTCAATGGGAGCCCCTACGAGCAGTACTTC. The V call is TRBV28, the J call TRBJ2-7; D might be TRBD2 (5 bases). V lost 3 bases and J 2 bases, leaving 11 bases between the germline ends. The CDR3 has 14 amino acids. The germline CDR1 and CDR2 sequences are MDHEN and SYDVKM.

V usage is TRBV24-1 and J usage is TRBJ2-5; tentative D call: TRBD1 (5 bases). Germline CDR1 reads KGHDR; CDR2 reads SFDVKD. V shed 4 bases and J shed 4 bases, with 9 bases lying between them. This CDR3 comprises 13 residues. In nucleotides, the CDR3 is TGTGCCACCAGTGACGGCAGGGCAGAGACCCAGTACTTC. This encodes CATSDGRAETQYF.

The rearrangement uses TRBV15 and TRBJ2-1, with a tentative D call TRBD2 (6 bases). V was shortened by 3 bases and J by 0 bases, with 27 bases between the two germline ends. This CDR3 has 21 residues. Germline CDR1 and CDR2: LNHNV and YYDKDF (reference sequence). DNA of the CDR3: TGTGCCACCAGCAGGTTAAAACTAGCCAAAAAGGACCGGAGCTCCTACAATGAGCAGTTCTTC. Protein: CATSRLKLAKKDRSSYNEQFF. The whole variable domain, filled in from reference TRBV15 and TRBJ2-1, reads DAMVIQNPRYQVTQFGKPVTLSCSQTLNHNVMYWYQQKSSQAPKLLFHYYDKDFNNEADTPDNFQSRRPNTSFCFLDIRSPGLGDTAMYLCATSRLKLAKKDRSSYNEQFFGPGTRLTVL.

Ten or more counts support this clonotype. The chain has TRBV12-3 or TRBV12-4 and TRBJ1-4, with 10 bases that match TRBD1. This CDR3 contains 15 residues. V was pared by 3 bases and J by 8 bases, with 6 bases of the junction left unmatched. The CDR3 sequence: CASSFETGGEEKLFF. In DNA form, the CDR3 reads TGTGCCAGCAGTTTCGAGACAGGGGGCGAAGAAAAACTGTTTTTT.

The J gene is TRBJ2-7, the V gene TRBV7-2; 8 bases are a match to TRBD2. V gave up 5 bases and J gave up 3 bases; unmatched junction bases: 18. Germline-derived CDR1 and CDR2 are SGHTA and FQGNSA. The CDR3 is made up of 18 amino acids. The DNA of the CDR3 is TGTGCCAGCAGCCGTCCCGGGTACGGGAGGGCCGGGCACTACGAGCAGTACTTC. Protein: CASSRPGYGRAGHYEQYF.

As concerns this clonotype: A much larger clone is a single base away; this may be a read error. CDR3 nucleotides: TGTGCCAGCAGTTCCGGGGGGAGCGGCGATCAGCCCCAGCATTTT. This sequence encodes CASSSGGSGDQPQHF. This chain connects TRBV6-5 to TRBJ1-5; D possibly corresponds to TRBD1 (5 bases). Germline loops: CDR1 MNHEY, CDR2 SVGAGI. The V gene lost 4 bases and the J gene lost 5 bases, with 15 bases spanning the gap. The CDR3 spans 15 residues.

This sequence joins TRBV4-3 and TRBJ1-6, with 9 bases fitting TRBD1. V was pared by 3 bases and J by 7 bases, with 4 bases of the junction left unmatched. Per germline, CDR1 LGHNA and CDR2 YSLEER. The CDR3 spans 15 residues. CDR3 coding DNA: TGCGCCAGCAGCCAGGGGACAGGGCGCAATTCACCCCTCCACTTT. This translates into CASSQGTGRNSPLHF.

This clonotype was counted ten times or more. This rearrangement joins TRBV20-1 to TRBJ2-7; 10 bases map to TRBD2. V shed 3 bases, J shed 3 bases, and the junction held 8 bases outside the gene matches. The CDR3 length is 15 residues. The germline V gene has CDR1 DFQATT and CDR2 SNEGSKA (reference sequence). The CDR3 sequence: CSASALAGVVYEQYF. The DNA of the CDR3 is TGCAGTGCTAGCGCCCTAGCGGGAGTGGTCTACGAGCAGTACTTC.

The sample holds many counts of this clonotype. CDR3 amino acids: CASSLRSTNEKLFF. The CDR3 DNA follows: TGTGCCAGCAGTCTCAGATCAACTAATGAAAAACTGTTTTTT. The chain couples TRBV28 to TRBJ1-4; D ambiguous. The CDR3 length is 14 residues. Germline V CDR1 and CDR2: MDHEN, SYDVKM. Between the trimmed V and J ends, which lost 5 bases and 0 bases, there was a span of 7 bases.

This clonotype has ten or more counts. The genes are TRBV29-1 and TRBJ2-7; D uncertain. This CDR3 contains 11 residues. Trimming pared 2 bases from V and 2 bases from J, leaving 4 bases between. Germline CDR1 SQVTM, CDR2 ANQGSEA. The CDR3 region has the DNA TGCAGCGTTGAAACAGCCTACGAGCAGTACTTC. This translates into CSVETAYEQYF.

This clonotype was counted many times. The CDR3 nucleotides read TGTGCCAGCAGCTCACTCCCCGGATCGCAAGAGACCCAGTACTTC. Amino acid sequence: CASSSLPGSQETQYF. This chain uses TRBV11-2 with TRBJ2-5; D is ambiguous. The CDR3 length is 15 residues. Germline-derived CDR1 and CDR2 are SGHAT and FQNNGV. Trimming pared 4 bases from V and 2 bases from J, leaving 14 bases between.

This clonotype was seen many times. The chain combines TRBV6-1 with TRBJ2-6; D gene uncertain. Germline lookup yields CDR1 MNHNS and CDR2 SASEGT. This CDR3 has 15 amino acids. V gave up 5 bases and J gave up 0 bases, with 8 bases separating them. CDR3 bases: TGTGCCAGCAGTCCTCTAGTCTCTGGGGCCAACGTCCTGACTTTC. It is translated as CASSPLVSGANVLTF.

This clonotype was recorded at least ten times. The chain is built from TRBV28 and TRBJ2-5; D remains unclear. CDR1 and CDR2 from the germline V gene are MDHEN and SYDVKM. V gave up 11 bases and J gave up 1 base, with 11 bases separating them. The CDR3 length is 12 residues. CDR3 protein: CAARTPQETQYF. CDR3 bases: TGTGCCGCGAGGACGCCCCAAGAGACCCAGTACTTC.

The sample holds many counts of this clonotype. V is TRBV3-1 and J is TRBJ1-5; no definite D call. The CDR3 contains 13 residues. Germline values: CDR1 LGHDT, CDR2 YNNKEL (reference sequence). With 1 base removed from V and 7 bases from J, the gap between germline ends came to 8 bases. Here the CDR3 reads CASSQGGKQPQHF. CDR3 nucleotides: TGTGCCAGCAGCCAAGGGGGAAAACAGCCCCAGCATTTT.

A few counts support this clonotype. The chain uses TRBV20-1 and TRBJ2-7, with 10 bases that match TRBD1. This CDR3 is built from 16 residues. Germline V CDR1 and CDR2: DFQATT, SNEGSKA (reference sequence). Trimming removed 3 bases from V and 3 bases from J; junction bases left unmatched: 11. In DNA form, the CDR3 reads TGCAGTGCTAGTGGGGGACAGGGGTGGGGGCTCTACGAGCAGTACTTC. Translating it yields CSASGGQGWGLYEQYF.